This T cell receptor (beta chain) is from a study of blood T cells in healthy people across ages. About the research overall: There was about one barcoded beta molecule captured by template switching per two T cells. Study-wide points: Unknown donor CMV status possibly confounded expanded clonotype changes.

No fewer than 6.5 million PBMCs went into each sample. In the case of this clonotype: Its antigen is still unknown.

It was with a sample-barcoded 5' primer and a J-beta primer mix that a second PCR of roughly 6 to 11 cycles was run. Every single cDNA molecule received a tag from a template-switch adaptor with 12 random nucleotides. MiXCR, applied by TCRdb to the 5' RACE reads, yields one record per CDR3 protein. This table holds around 940,000 distinct CDR3 sequences, about 53% found once. With V trimmed by 5 bases and J by 3 bases, 7 bases remained unmatched. This CDR3 spans 13 amino acids. Germline V gene data show CDR1 as SQVTM and CDR2 as ANQGSEA. The genes are TRBV29-1 and TRBJ2-7; 7 bases match TRBD2. Sequencing was done on a sample of blood. This sequence originates from a woman aged 55-69 years in good health. DNA for the CDR3: TGCAGCGTTAAGCTAGCGGTAAACTACGAGCAGTACTTC. Residues: CSVKLAVNYEQYF.